Listed here are 7 T cell receptor beta chains from one sample, sequenced in a study of shared T cell receptors in the human thymus (dated by TCRdb to the early 2020s). Libraries were constructed by the immunoSEQ multiplex PCR assay. Not all clones reach the TCRdb copy of this immuneACCESS table, which keeps in-frame sequences only. Checked studies attribute under half of the gap to unresolved V genes and leave the rest unexplained. The sample table shows approximately 490,000 clones, and more than 75% are seen once. The ten largest clonotypes hold about 0.013% of the sample. The same sample was also used in a study of human thymus T cells.

Sequencing used thymocytes. These receptors all stem from a boy under two years old with a congenital heart defect. Donor details come from another sample of the same person, matched by shared clones.

The rearrangement joins TRBV20-1 to TRBJ1-2, with D unresolved. The CDR3 totals 8 residues. Germline assignment: CDR1 DFQATT and CDR2 SNEGSKA (reference sequence). V was pared by 6 bases and J by 8 bases, with 4 bases between. CDR3 amino acids: CSAPGYTF. The CDR3 coding sequence is TGCAGTGCCCCGGGCTACACCTTC.

V gene TRBV5-1 combines with J gene TRBJ2-5; TRBD2 aligns across 12 bases. Germline V lookup: CDR1 SGHRS, CDR2 YFSETQ. With 0 bases clipped from V and 2 bases from J, the junction kept 8 bases outside the gene matches. The CDR3 runs 18 residues. In nucleotides, the CDR3 is TGCGCCAGCAGCTTGGCCCTGGGACTAGCGGGTACTCAAGAGACCCAGTACTTC. Translated: CASSLALGLAGTQETQYF.

The chain has TRBV10-2 and TRBJ2-7; 9 nucleotides agree with TRBD1. Germline V gene sequence: CDR1 WSHSY, CDR2 SAAADI. The CDR3 loop spans 16 amino acids. V lost 3 bases and J lost 2; bases outside the gene matches: 8. The CDR3 nucleotides are TGCGCCAGCAGTGATAGGACAGGGGTCCCCCCCTACGAGCAGTACTTC. The encoded protein is CASSDRTGVPPYEQYF.

The CDR3 nucleotides read TGCGCCAGCGCCACCGGGACTAGCGGGGGGAACACCGGGGAGCTGTTTTTT. Translated, it gives CASATGTSGGNTGELFF. The rearrangement joins TRBV5-1 to TRBJ2-2, with 14 bases aligning to TRBD2. The V gene's germline CDR1 is SGHRS and CDR2 YFSETQ. The V gene end was trimmed by 7 bases and the J gene end by 1 base; junction bases not matched to a gene: 6. This CDR3 is built from 17 residues.

The chain carries TRBV30 and TRBJ1-2; maybe TRBD1 (6 bases). The CDR3 length is 12 residues. V was cut by 4 bases and J by 5 bases, with 11 bases left in between. The germline V gene has CDR1 GTSNPN and CDR2 SVGIG (reference sequence). In DNA form, the CDR3 reads TGTGCCTGGACAGGGGATCGGTATGGCTACACCTTC. It codes for CAWTGDRYGYTF.

This chain uses TRBV4-3 with TRBJ1-6; perhaps TRBD1 as D (6 bases). The CDR3 runs 17 residues. Deletions cut 0 bases from V and 7 bases from J, with 16 bases between. Per germline, CDR1 LGHNA and CDR2 YSLEER. DNA of the CDR3: TGCGCCAGCAGCCAAGATGACCCAGACAGGCCCAATTCACCCCTCCACTTT. Translating gives CASSQDDPDRPNSPLHF.

J is TRBJ2-7 and V is TRBV27; D is undetermined. V was pared by 2 bases and J by 6 bases, with 14 bases between. The V gene's germline CDR1 is MNHEY and CDR2 SMNVEV (reference sequence). CDR3 length: 14 amino acids. The CDR3 region is CASSLRPPGSEQYF. CDR3 DNA sequence: TGTGCCAGCAGTTTACGGCCCCCAGGTAGCGAGCAGTACTTC.